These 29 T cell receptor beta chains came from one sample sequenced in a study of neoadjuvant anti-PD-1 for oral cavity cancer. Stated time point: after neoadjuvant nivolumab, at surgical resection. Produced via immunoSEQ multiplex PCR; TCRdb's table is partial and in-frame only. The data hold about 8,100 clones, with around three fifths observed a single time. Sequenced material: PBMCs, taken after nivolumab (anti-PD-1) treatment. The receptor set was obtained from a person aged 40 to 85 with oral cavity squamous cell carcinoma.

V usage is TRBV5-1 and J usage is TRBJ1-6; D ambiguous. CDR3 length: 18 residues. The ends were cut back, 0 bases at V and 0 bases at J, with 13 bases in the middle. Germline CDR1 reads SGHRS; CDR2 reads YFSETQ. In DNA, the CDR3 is TGCGCCAGCAGCTTGGTGGCCATCACGAGCTCCTATAATTCACCCCTCCACTTT. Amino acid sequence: CASSLVAITSSYNSPLHF.

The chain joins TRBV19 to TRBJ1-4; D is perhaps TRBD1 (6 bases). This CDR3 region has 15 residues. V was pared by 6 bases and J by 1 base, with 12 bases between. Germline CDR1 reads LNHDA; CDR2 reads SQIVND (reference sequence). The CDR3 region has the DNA TGTGCCAGTAGGAGGGAACAGGGAACTAATGAAAAACTGTTTTTT. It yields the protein CASRREQGTNEKLFF. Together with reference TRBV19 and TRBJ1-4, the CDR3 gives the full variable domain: DGGITQSPKYLFRKEGQNVTLSCEQNLNHDAMYWYRQDPGQGLRLIYYSQIVNDFQKGDIAEGYSVSREKKESFPLTVTSAQKNPTAFYLCASRREQGTNEKLFFGSGTQLSVL.

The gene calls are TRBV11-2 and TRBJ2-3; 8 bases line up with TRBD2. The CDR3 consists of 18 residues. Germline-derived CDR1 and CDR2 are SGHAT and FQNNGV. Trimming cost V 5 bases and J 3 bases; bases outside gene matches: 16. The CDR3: CASSPLEGTREDTDTQYF. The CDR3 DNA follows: TGTGCCAGCAGCCCGCTGGAAGGGACTAGAGAAGATACAGATACGCAGTATTTT.

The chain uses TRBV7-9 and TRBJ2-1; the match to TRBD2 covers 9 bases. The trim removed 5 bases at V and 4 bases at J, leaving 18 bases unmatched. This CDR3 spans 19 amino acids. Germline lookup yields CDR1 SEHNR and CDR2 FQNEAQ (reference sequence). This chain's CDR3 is CASSTTSTLRRGGYNEQFF. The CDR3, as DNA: TGTGCCAGCAGCACCACCTCAACCCTTCGGCGGGGGGGATACAATGAGCAGTTCTTC.

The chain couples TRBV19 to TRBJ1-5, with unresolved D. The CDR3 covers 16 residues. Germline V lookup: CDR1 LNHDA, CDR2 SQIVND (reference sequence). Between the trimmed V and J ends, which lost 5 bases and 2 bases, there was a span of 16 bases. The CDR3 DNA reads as TGTGCCAGTAGTCCCCGCCCAGGTGGACGCAATCAGCCCCAGCATTTT. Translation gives CASSPRPGGRNQPQHF.

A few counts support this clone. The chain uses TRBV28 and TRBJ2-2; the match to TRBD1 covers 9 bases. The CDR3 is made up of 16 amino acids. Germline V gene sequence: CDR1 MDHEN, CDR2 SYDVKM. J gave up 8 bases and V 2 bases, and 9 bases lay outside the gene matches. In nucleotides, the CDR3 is TGTGCCAGCAGTTTAACTTATGGACAGGGGAGTGGGGAGCTGTTTTTT. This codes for CASSLTYGQGSGELFF.

The CDR3 loop is CASRPTGGAGNQPQHF. CDR3 sequence (DNA): TGTGCCAGCAGACCAACAGGGGGCGCGGGGAATCAGCCCCAGCATTTT. The chain employs TRBV7-7 and TRBJ1-5, with 9 bases aligning to TRBD1. This CDR3 region has 16 residues. V was pared by 6 bases and J by 4 bases, with 10 bases of the junction left unmatched. Per germline, CDR1 SSHAT and CDR2 FNYEAQ (reference sequence).

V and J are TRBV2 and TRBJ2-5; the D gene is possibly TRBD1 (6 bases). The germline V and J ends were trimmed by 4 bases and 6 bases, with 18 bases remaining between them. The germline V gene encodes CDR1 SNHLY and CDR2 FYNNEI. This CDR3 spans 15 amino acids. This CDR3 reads CASSGKAGVTQTQYF. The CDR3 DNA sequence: TGTGCCAGCAGTGGGAAGGCAGGGGTTACGCAGACCCAGTACTTC.

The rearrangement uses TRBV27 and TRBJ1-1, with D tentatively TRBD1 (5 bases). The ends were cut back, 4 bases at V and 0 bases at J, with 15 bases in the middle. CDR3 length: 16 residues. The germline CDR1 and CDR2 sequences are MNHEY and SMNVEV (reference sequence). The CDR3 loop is CASSSILRGLNTEAFF. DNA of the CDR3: TGTGCCAGCAGTTCTATTCTGCGGGGGTTGAACACTGAAGCTTTCTTT.

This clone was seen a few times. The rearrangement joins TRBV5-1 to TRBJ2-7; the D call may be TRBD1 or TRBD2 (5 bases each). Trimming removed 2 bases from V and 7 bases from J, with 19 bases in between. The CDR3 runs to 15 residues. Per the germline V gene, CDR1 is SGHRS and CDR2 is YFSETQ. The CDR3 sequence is CASSLQRRGSGEQYF. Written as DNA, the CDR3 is TGCGCCAGCAGCTTACAGCGTCGGGGCTCTGGGGAGCAGTACTTC.

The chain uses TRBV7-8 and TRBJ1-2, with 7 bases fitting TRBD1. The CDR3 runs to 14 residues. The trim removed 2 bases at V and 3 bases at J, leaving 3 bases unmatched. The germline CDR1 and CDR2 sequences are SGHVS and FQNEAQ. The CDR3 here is CASSLSRGDYGYTF. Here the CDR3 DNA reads TGTGCCAGCAGCTTATCCAGGGGGGACTATGGCTACACCTTC.

CDR3 coding DNA: TGCAGCGTAGCCGAAGGGTTGGGCACTGAAGCTTTCTTT. As protein: CSVAEGLGTEAFF. The chain employs TRBV29-1 and TRBJ1-1; no clear D gene. The CDR3 loop spans 13 amino acids. Trimming removed 6 bases at V and 4 bases at J, with 15 bases between. Germline CDR1 reads SQVTM; CDR2 reads ANQGSEA.

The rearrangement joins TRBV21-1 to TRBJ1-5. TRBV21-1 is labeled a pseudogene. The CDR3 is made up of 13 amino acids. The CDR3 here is CASSKATAPPAHF. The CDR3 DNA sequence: TGTGCCAGCAGCAAAGCGACGGCCCCCCCGGCCCATTTT.

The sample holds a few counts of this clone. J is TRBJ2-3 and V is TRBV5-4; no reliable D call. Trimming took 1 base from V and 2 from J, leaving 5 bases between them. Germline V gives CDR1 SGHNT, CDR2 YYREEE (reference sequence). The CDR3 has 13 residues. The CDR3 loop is CASSLLDTDTQYF. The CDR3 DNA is TGTGCCAGCAGCTTGTTGGACACAGATACGCAGTATTTT.

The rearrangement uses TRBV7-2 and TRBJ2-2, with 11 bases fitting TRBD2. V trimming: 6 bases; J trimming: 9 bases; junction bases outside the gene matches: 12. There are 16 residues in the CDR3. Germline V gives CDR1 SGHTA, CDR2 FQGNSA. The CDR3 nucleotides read TGTGCCAGCAGTTTAAATAGCGGGGGGGTTAGTCGGGAGCTGTTTTTT. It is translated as CASSLNSGGVSRELFF.

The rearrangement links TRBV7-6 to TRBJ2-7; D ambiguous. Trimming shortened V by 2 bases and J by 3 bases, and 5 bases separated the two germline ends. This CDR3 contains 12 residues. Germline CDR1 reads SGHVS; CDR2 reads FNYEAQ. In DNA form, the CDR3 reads TGTGCCAGCAGCTTAACAGACTACGAGCAGTACTTC. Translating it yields CASSLTDYEQYF.

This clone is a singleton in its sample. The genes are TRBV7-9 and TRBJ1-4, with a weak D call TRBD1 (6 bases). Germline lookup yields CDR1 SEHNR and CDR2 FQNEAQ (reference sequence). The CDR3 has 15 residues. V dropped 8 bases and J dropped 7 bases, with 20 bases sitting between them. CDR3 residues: CASGRVTGAGEKLFF. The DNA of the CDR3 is TGTGCCAGCGGTCGGGTAACGGGGGCCGGTGAAAAACTGTTTTTT. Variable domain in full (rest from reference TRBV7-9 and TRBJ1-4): DTGVSQNPRHKITKRGQNVTFRCDPISEHNRLYWYRQTLGQGPEFLTYFQNEAQLEKSRLLSDRFSAERPKGSFSTLEIQRTEQGDSAMYLCASGRVTGAGEKLFFGSGTQLSVL.

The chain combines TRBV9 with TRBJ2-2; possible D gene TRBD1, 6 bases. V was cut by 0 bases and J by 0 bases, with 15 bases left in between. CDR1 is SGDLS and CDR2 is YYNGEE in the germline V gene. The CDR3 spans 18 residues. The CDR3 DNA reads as TGTGCCAGCAGCGTAGGGGTGATAGGACAGACGAACACCGGGGAGCTGTTTTTT. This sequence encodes CASSVGVIGQTNTGELFF.

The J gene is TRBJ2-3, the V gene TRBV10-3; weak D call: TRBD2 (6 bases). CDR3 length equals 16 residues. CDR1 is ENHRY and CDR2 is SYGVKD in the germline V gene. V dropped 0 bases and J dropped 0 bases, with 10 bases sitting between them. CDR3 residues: CAISESSRGSTDTQYF. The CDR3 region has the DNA TGTGCCATCAGTGAGTCGTCGCGGGGAAGCACAGATACGCAGTATTTT.

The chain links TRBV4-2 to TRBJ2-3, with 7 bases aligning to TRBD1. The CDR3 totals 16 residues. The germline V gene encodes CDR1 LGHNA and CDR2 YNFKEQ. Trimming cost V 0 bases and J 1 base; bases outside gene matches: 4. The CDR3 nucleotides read TGTGCCAGCAGCCAAGATCCCGGGACAGGCACAGATACGCAGTATTTT. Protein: CASSQDPGTGTDTQYF.

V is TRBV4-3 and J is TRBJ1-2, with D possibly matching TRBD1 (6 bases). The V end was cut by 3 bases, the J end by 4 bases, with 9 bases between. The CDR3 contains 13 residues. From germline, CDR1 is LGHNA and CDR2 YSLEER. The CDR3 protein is CASSQDSLYGYTF. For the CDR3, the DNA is TGCGCCAGCAGCCAGGACAGTCTCTATGGCTACACCTTC.

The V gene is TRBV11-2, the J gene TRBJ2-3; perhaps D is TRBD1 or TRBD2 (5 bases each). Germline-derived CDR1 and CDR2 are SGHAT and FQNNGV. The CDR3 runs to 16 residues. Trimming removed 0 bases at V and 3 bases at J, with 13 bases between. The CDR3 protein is CASSLDLAGSTDTQYF. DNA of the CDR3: TGTGCCAGCAGCTTAGATCTAGCAGGGTCGACAGATACGCAGTATTTT.

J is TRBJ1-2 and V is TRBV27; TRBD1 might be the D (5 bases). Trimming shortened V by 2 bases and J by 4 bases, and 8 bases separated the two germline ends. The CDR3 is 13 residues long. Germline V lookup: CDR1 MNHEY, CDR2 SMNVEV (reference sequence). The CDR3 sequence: CASSLGGSYGYTF. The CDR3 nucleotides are TGTGCCAGCAGTTTAGGGGGTAGCTATGGCTACACCTTC.

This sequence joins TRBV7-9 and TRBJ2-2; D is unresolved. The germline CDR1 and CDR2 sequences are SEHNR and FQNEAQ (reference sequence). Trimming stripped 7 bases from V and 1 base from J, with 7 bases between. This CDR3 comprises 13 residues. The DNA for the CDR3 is TGTGCCAGCACCCCCGGGAACACCGGGGAGCTGTTTTTT. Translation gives CASTPGNTGELFF.

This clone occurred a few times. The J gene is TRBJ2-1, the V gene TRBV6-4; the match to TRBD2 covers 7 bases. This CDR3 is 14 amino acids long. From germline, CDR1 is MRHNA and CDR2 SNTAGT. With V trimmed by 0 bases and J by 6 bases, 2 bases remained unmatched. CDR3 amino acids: CASSDSGEGNEQFF. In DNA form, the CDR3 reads TGTGCCAGCAGTGACTCAGGGGAGGGCAATGAGCAGTTCTTC.

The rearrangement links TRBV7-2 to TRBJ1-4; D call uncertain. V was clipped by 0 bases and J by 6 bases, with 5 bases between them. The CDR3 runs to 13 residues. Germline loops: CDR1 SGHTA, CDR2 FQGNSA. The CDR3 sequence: CASSLAVYEKLFF. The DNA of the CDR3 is TGTGCCAGCAGCTTAGCAGTATATGAAAAACTGTTTTTT.

The CDR3 DNA reads as TGCGCCAGCAGCCAAGAATTGGGACCTAATGAAAAACTGTTTTTT. Amino acids: CASSQELGPNEKLFF. The chain is built from TRBV4-3 and TRBJ1-4; possible D gene TRBD1, 5 bases. The CDR3 loop spans 15 amino acids. The V gene lost 0 bases and the J gene lost 3 bases, with 8 bases spanning the gap. Germline CDR1 LGHNA, CDR2 YSLEER.

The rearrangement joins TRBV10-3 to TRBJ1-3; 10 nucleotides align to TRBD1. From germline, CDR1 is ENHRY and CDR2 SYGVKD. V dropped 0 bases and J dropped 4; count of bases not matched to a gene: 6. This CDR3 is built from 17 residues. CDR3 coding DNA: TGTGCCATCAGTGAGTCTGGGACAGGGGCCTTGGGAAACACCATATATTTT. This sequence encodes CAISESGTGALGNTIYF.

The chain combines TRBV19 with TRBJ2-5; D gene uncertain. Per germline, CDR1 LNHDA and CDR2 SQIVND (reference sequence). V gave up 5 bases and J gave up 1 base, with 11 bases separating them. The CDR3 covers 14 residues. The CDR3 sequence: CASSPRYSQETQYF. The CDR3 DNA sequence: TGTGCCAGTAGTCCCCGTTACAGCCAAGAGACCCAGTACTTC.